Shown below are 4 T cell receptor beta chains from a single sample sequenced in a study of blood T cell repertoires in COVID-19. Profiling relied on immunoSEQ multiplex PCR, and the TCRdb table lists in-frame clones only, not all of them. The sample carries over 150,000 clones, roughly 89% recorded once. Source material: peripheral blood. These receptors all stem from a middle-aged man with acute or convalescent COVID-19.

The genes are TRBV5-1 and TRBJ1-4; D remains ambiguous. The germline V and J ends were trimmed by 4 bases and 0 bases, with 7 bases remaining between them. This CDR3 contains 14 residues. Germline loops: CDR1 SGHRS, CDR2 YFSETQ. This CDR3 is CASSATATNEKLFF. CDR3 nucleotides: TGCGCCAGCAGCGCTACTGCAACTAATGAAAAACTGTTTTTT.

The chain joins TRBV6-2 or TRBV6-3 to TRBJ1-1, with 8 bases aligning to TRBD1. The CDR3 contains 15 residues. The V gene end was trimmed by 8 bases and the J gene end by 2 bases; junction bases not matched to a gene: 10. The germline CDR1 and CDR2 sequences are MNHEY and SVGEGT. The CDR3 coding sequence is TGTGCCAGCGGCCCACAGGGGGAAGGTAACACTGAAGCTTTCTTT. Translated: CASGPQGEGNTEAFF.

The chain uses TRBV3-1 (or the pseudogene TRBV3-2) and TRBJ2-2; possible D gene TRBD2, 6 bases. V gave up 1 base and J gave up 6 bases, with 6 bases separating them. This CDR3 has 13 amino acids. CDR1 is LGHDT and CDR2 is YNNKEL in the germline V gene (reference sequence). CDR3 DNA: TGTGCCAGCAGCCAAGCTAGCGCCGGGGAGCTGTTTTTT. Residues: CASSQASAGELFF.

The V and J genes are TRBV20-1 and TRBJ2-1; D gene uncertain. Trimming removed 3 bases at V and 10 bases at J, with 10 bases between. The CDR3 has 11 residues. Germline CDR1 and CDR2: DFQATT and SNEGSKA (reference sequence). CDR3 bases: TGCAGTGCTAGCCTCCCTTTGGAGCAGTTCTTC. This translates into CSASLPLEQFF.